The 8 T cell receptor beta chains given below trace back to one sample, sequenced in a study of cytomegalovirus exposure and HLA in healthy donors. The PCR used 60 Vbeta and 13 Jbeta primers. The repertoire was sequenced with immunoSEQ multiplex PCR; TCRdb's copy has only in-frame clones and lacks some. The table has 85,000 to 100,000 clones, 81% seen once. The sequenced material came from PBMCs. These receptors came from a girl aged 2 to 10 in good health and CMV-seropositive.

This chain uses TRBV4-2 with TRBJ2-3; TRBD2 aligns across 8 bases. Germline CDR1 and CDR2: LGHNA and YNFKEQ. The CDR3 has 14 amino acids. The V segment lost 6 bases and the J segment 1 base; nucleotides outside the gene matches: 3. The CDR3 nucleotides read TGTGCCAGCAGACTTAGCGGGGGCACAGATACGCAGTATTTT. Translation: CASRLSGGTDTQYF.

V usage is TRBV4-1 and J usage is TRBJ1-5, with unresolved D. Germline V CDR1 and CDR2: MGHRA, YSYEKL. This CDR3 region has 13 residues. Trimming pared 2 bases from V and 6 bases from J, leaving 8 bases between. The CDR3 DNA reads TGCGCCAGCAGCCAATCCGGTGGTCAGCCCCAGCATTTT. The encoded protein is CASSQSGGQPQHF.

This clone was recorded a few times. J is TRBJ1-5 and V is TRBV10-3; the D is unclear. Per the germline V gene, CDR1 is ENHRY and CDR2 is SYGVKD. V was trimmed by 4 bases and J by 5 bases, leaving 9 bases between them. This CDR3 comprises 13 residues. CDR3 in amino acids: CAISVGGDQPQHF. The CDR3 coding sequence is TGTGCCATCAGTGTGGGCGGGGATCAGCCCCAGCATTTT.

The V call is TRBV7-2, the J call TRBJ1-5, with a tentative D call TRBD1 (5 bases). The length of the CDR3 is 13 residues. V was shortened by 3 bases and J by 3 bases, with 6 bases between the two germline ends. CDR1 and CDR2 (germline): SGHTA, FQGNSA. CDR3 sequence (DNA): TGTGCCAGCAGCTTTGGGGCCAATCAGCCCCAGCATTTT. Protein sequence: CASSFGANQPQHF.

In this sample, this clone turned up a few times. The chain has TRBV21-1 and TRBJ1-4; TRBD1 is the table's D call and was not checked against the DNA. TRBV21-1 has pseudogene status. The length of the CDR3 is 13 residues. CDR3 residues: CASWGRASEKLFF. In DNA, the CDR3 is TGTGCCAGCTGGGGCAGGGCAAGCGAAAAACTGTTTTTT.

The chain combines TRBV18 with TRBJ1-1; D call uncertain. The V and J ends lost 2 bases and 1 base respectively, with 8 bases between them. This CDR3 has 14 amino acids. From germline, CDR1 is KGHSH and CDR2 LQKENI. The CDR3 loop is CASSPLAANTEAFF. The DNA of the CDR3 is TGTGCCAGCTCACCATTAGCAGCGAACACTGAAGCTTTCTTT. Based on the CDR3 plus reference TRBV18 and TRBJ1-1, the full variable domain is NAGVMQNPRHLVRRRGQEARLRCSPMKGHSHVYWYRQLPEEGLKFMVYLQKENIIDESGMPKERFSAEFPKEGPSILRIQQVVRGDSAAYFCASSPLAANTEAFFGQGTRLTVV.

The V and J genes are TRBV4-1 and TRBJ2-7, with D possibly being TRBD2 (6 bases). V dropped 1 base and J dropped 7 bases, with 23 bases sitting between them. Germline CDR1 is MGHRA and CDR2 is YSYEKL. The length of the CDR3 is 17 residues. CDR3 amino acids: CASSQVLAGPLVDEQYF. CDR3 DNA sequence: TGCGCCAGCAGCCAAGTCCTTGCGGGGCCGCTAGTGGATGAGCAGTACTTC.

The V gene is TRBV10-1, the J gene TRBJ2-4, with 9 bases fitting TRBD2. The trim removed 1 base at V and 7 bases at J, leaving 5 bases unmatched. This CDR3 has 15 amino acids. In germline, CDR1 is WNHNN, CDR2 SYGVQD (reference sequence). CDR3 nucleotide sequence: TGCGCCAGCAGTGAGTTAGCGGGAGAAGTTAACATTCAGTACTTC. Residues: CASSELAGEVNIQYF.